The 10 T cell receptor beta chains given below trace back to one sample, sequenced in a study of CD8+ T cells in alopecia areata. Sequencing used cDNA as its template, made by extracting RNA and reverse transcribing it. Sequencing was performed with immunoSEQ multiplex PCR; in TCRdb, only in-frame clones are kept and a portion is missing. The top ten hold over 20% of the sample, which has about 64,000 clones, approximately 44% seen once. Regarding treatment: oral pan-JAK inhibitor, 5-10 mg twice daily. The sample consisted of CD8+ T cells sorted from blood, taken at roughly week 36, from a patient treated with tofacitinib. Source of these receptors: a human donor with alopecia areata.

The rearrangement uses TRBV4-1 and TRBJ2-1; D might be TRBD2 (6 bases). V lost 0 bases to trimming and J lost 0 bases, with 12 bases between them. Germline V lookup: CDR1 MGHRA, CDR2 YSYEKL. The CDR3 is 17 residues long. CDR3 DNA: TGCGCCAGCAGCCAAGATATAGCGGCAAGCTCCTACAATGAGCAGTTCTTC. Translated, it gives CASSQDIAASSYNEQFF.

The rearrangement links TRBV9 to TRBJ2-7, with D perhaps TRBD1 or TRBD2 (6 bases each). CDR1 and CDR2 (germline): SGDLS, YYNGEE. This CDR3 comprises 14 residues. Trimming took 3 bases from V and 2 from J, leaving 12 bases between them. CDR3 bases: TGTGCCAGCAGCGCCGGGGGCGGAACCTACGAGCAGTACTTC. Protein: CASSAGGGTYEQYF.

The chain uses TRBV15 and TRBJ2-2; weak D call: TRBD2 (6 bases). The germline V and J ends were trimmed by 0 bases and 6 bases, with 11 bases remaining between them. Germline V lookup: CDR1 LNHNV, CDR2 YYDKDF (reference sequence). This CDR3 region has 15 residues. CDR3 coding DNA: TGTGCCACCAGCAGAGATTGGCCGGGAGCCGGGGAGCTGTTTTTT. Translating it yields CATSRDWPGAGELFF.

V and J are TRBV28 and TRBJ2-7; 7 bases line up with TRBD1. The CDR3 is 17 amino acids. Germline-derived CDR1 and CDR2 are MDHEN and SYDVKM. The junction had 16 bases not matched to a gene; V was cut back by 5 bases and J by 3 bases. CDR3: CASSQWDSSFRYYEQYF. The CDR3 nucleotides are TGTGCCAGCAGTCAATGGGACAGCTCCTTCCGCTACTACGAGCAGTACTTC. Supplemented by reference TRBV28 and TRBJ2-7, the full variable domain reads DVKVTQSSRYLVKRTGEKVFLECVQDMDHENMFWYRQDPGLGLRLIYFSYDVKMKEKGDIPEGYSVSREKKERFSLILESASTNQTSMYLCASSQWDSSFRYYEQYFGPGTRLTVT.

This chain connects TRBV11-2 to TRBJ2-3; a weak D match, TRBD2 (6 bases). V was pared by 3 bases and J by 5 bases, with 15 bases between. Germline V gene lookup returns CDR1 SGHAT and CDR2 FQNNGV. This CDR3 contains 15 residues. In nucleotides, the CDR3 is TGTGCCAGCAGCTTCTGGGGTTATAGCGGAGATACGCAGTATTTT. Amino acids: CASSFWGYSGDTQYF.

This clone was seen a handful of times. The chain has TRBV9 and TRBJ1-2, with TRBD1 identical over 7 bases. The V gene end was trimmed by 7 bases and the J gene end by 6 bases; junction bases not matched to a gene: 3. The CDR3 contains 11 residues. CDR1 is SGDLS, CDR2 YYNGEE, per germline. Here the CDR3 DNA reads TGTGCCAGCGAGGGGGCTGATGGCTACACCTTC. Translation gives CASEGADGYTF.

This clone was seen at least ten times. This chain joins TRBV2 and TRBJ2-7; 8 bases agree with TRBD1. CDR1 and CDR2 from the germline V gene are SNHLY and FYNNEI. There are 13 residues in the CDR3. Trimming at V came to 5 bases and at J to 7 bases, leaving 7 bases not matched to a gene. In DNA form, the CDR3 reads TGTGCCAGCAGTACGACAGGGGCGAGAGAGCAGTACTTC. Translating gives CASSTTGAREQYF. Full variable domain (rest looked up from reference TRBV2 and TRBJ2-7): EPEVTQTPSHQVTQMGQEVILRCVPISNHLYFYWYRQILGQKVEFLVSFYNNEISEKSEIFDDQFSVERPDGSNFTLKIRSTKLEDSAMYFCASSTTGAREQYFGPGTRLTVT.

The gene calls are TRBV20-1 and TRBJ1-2; D is possibly TRBD1 (5 bases). V lost 6 bases and J 8 bases, leaving 13 bases between the germline ends. CDR3 length: 11 amino acids. The germline V gene has CDR1 DFQATT and CDR2 SNEGSKA (reference sequence). The chain's CDR3 is CSARDRWGYTF. CDR3 in DNA: TGCAGTGCCCGGGACCGGTGGGGCTACACCTTC.

The chain has TRBV7-3 and TRBJ2-2, with a possible D match to TRBD2 (6 bases). The germline V and J ends were trimmed by 7 bases and 5 bases, with 14 bases remaining between them. CDR3 length: 14 amino acids. Per the germline V gene, CDR1 is SGHTA and CDR2 is FQGTGA. The CDR3 sequence: CASTMREETGELFF. CDR3 coding DNA: TGTGCCAGCACCATGAGGGAGGAGACCGGGGAGCTGTTTTTT.

J is TRBJ2-7 and V is TRBV9; 12 positions match TRBD2. V dropped 0 bases and J dropped 4; count of bases not matched to a gene: 2. The CDR3 covers 15 residues. Germline CDR1 and CDR2: SGDLS and YYNGEE. The CDR3 spells CASSVGLAGGYEQYF. CDR3 DNA sequence: TGTGCCAGCAGCGTAGGCCTAGCGGGAGGGTACGAGCAGTACTTC.